This T cell receptor (beta chain) was obtained from a study of shared clonotypes between healthy human individuals. General study results and limits: Researchers found naive subsets generally carried larger estimated richness than memory subsets.

On this clone: Its antigen is currently unknown.

This CDR3 region has 17 residues. CDR1 SEHNR and CDR2 FQNEAQ come from the germline V gene (reference sequence). The V and J ends lost 4 bases and 7 bases, in that order; junction bases with no gene match: 15. Sequenced by immunoSEQ multiplex PCR; TCRdb stores in-frame clones only, minus some. The sample lists about 2 million clones, just under 95% occurring once. Naive CD8 cells were CD45RO-negative, positively selected for CCR7, excluding terminally differentiated effector memory CD45RA+ cells. The source material was naive CD8+ T cells sorted from blood. The genes are TRBV7-9 and TRBJ1-4, with 7 bases aligning to TRBD1. The receptor was derived from a man between 18 and 35 years old in good health. CDR3 residues: CASSSTMTGLFVEKLFF. CDR3 bases: TGTGCCAGCAGCTCAACAATGACAGGGCTGTTCGTTGAAAAACTGTTTTTT.